This TCR beta chain was sequenced during a study of T cell repertoires in cytomegalovirus infection. Study as a whole: Through public TCR beta signatures, both CMV infection and matching HLA type were indicated.

On this clonotype: Antigen unknown.

TCRdb analysed the reads with MiXCR anew, one entry per CDR3 protein. The table lists about a million distinct CDR3 sequences, less than 40% of them singletons. V dropped 6 bases and J dropped 6; count of bases not matched to a gene: 10. Looked up from germline, CDR1 is SQVTM and CDR2 is ANQGSEA. The CDR3 has 13 amino acids. Findings and caveats of the study: It was HLA-C-restricted CMV-specific TCR beta clonotypes that dominated the response ex vivo.

The gene calls are TRBV29-1 and TRBJ2-5, with TRBD1 identical over 7 bases. The starting material was cultured CD8+ T cells from PBMCs, obtained from culture after CMV antigen stimulation. The source of this sequence is a human donor in good health (CMV status not recorded). Some clones in this sample may be carry-over from other donors' samples. The CDR3 nucleotides are TGCAGCGTCGCCGGACAGGCTTGGCAGACCCAGTACTTC. Translating gives CSVAGQAWQTQYF. Based on the CDR3 plus reference TRBV29-1 and TRBJ2-5, the full variable domain is SAVISQKPSRDICQRGTSLTIQCQVDSQVTMMFWYRQQPGQSLTLIATANQGSEATYESGFVIDKFPISRPNLTFSTLTVSNMSPEDSSIYLCSVAGQAWQTQYFGPGTRLLVL.